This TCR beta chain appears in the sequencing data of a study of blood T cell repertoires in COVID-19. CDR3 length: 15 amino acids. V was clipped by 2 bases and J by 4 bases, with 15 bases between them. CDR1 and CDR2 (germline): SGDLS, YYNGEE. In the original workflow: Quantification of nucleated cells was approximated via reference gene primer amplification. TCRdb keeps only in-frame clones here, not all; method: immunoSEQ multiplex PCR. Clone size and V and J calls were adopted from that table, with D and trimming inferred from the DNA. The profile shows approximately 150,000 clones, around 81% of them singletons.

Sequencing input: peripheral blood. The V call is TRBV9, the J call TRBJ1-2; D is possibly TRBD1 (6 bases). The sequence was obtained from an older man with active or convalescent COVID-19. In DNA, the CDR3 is TGTGCCAGCAGCGTCGCCCCGACAGGCCTCTATGGCTACACCTTC. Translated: CASSVAPTGLYGYTF.